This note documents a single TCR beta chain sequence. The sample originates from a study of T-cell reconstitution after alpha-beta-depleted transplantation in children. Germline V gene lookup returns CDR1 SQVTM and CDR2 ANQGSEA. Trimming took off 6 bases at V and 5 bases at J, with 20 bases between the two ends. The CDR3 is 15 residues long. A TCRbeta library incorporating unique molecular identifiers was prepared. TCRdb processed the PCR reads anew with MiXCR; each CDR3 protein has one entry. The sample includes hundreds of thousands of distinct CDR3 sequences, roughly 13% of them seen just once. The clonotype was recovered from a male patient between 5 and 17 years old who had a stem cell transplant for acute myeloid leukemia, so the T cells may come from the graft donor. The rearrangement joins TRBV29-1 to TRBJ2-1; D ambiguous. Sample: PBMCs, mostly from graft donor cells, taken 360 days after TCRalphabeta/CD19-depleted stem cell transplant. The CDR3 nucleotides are TGCAGCGTATCACCGAGGTTCCCCCGAAACAATGAGCAGTTCTTC. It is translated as CSVSPRFPRNNEQFF.